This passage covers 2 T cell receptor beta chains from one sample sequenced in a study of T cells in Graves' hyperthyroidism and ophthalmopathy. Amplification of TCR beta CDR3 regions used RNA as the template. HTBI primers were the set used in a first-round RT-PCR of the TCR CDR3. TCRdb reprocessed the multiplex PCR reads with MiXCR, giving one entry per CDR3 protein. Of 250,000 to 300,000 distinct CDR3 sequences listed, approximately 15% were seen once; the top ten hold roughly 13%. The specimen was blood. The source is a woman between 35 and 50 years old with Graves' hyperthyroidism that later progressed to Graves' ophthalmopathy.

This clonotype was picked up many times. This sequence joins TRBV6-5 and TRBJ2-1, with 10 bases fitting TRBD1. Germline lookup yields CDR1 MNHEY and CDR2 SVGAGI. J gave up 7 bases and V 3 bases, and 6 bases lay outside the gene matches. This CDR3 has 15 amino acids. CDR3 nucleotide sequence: TGTGCCAGCAGTTATCGACAGGGGGCCTCGAATGAGCAGTTCTTC. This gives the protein CASSYRQGASNEQFF.

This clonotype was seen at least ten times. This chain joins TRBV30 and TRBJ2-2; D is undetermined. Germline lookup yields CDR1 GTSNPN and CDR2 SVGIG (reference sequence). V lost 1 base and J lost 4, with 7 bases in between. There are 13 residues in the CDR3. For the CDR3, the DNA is TGTGCCTGGAGTGGCTTCCTCACCGGGGAGCTGTTTTTT. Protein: CAWSGFLTGELFF.